This T cell receptor (beta chain) stems from a study of blood T cell repertoires in COVID-19. Across the whole study: In each case, the material was cDNA or gDNA derived from T cells, B-cell-depleted T cells, or PBMCs.

In the source study's methods: Nucleated cell number was recorded as an estimate derived from reference gene primer amplification. The data were produced by immunoSEQ multiplex PCR, yet TCRdb's version contains in-frame clones alone and is incomplete. V, J and clone size are those of that table, while D and trimming were read from the DNA. The table records roughly 200,000 clones, 70% to 90% of them present only once. This clone was counted only a few times. The sample has other DNA sequences that encode this CDR3 too. Trimming took 0 bases from V and 4 from J; bases not matched to a gene: 0. The germline gives CDR1 SGHRS, CDR2 YFSETQ. The CDR3 covers 14 residues.

The TCR sequence derives from a young woman who had recovered from COVID-19. The chain links TRBV5-1 to TRBJ2-5, with 10 bases matching TRBD2. The sequencing input was peripheral blood. As DNA, the CDR3 is TGCGCCAGCAGCTTGGGACTAGCGGGAGAGACCCAGTACTTC. This sequence encodes CASSLGLAGETQYF.